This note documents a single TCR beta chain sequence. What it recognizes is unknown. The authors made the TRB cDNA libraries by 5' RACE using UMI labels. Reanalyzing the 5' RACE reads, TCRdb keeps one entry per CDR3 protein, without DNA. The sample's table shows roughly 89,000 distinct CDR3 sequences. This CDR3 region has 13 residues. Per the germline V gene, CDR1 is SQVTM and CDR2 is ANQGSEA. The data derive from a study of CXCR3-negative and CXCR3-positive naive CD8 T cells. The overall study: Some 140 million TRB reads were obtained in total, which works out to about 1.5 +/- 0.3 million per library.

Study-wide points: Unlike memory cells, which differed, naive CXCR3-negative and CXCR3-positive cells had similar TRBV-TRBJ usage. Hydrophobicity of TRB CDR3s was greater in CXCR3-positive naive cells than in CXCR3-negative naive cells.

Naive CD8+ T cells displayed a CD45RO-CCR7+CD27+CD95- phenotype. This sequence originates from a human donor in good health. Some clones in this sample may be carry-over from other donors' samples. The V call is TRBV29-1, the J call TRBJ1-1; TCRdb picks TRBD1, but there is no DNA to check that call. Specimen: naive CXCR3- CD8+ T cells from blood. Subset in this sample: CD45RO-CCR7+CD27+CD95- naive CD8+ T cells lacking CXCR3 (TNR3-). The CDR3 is CSATGQGNTEAFF.